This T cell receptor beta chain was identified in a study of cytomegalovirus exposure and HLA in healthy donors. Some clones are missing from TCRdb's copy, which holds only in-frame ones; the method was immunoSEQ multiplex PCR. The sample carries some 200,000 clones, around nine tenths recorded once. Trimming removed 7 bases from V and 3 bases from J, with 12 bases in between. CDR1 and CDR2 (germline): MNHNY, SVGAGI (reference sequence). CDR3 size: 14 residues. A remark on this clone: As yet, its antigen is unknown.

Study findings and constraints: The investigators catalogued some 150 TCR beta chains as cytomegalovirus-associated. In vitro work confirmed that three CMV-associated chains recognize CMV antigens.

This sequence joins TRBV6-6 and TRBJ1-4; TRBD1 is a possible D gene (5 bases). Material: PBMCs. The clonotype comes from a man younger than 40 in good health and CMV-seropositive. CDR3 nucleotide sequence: TGTGCCAGCAACCTGGGGGGGTCTAATGAAAAACTGTTTTTT. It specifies CASNLGGSNEKLFF.